The present entry profiles one TCR beta chain with its context. The entry originates in a study of cytomegalovirus exposure and HLA in healthy donors. CDR3 length equals 12 residues. V dropped 8 bases and J dropped 3 bases, with 8 bases sitting between them. The germline V gene encodes CDR1 MNHNS and CDR2 SASEGT. 60 Vbeta and 13 Jbeta primers were used in PCR. Some clones are missing from TCRdb's copy, which holds only in-frame ones; the method was immunoSEQ multiplex PCR. Of some 130,000 clones listed, about 80% were seen once; the top ten hold around 1.2%. The TCR originated in a male donor in good health and CMV-seropositive. V gene TRBV6-1 combines with J gene TRBJ2-1, with a weak D call TRBD1 (6 bases). Sequenced: PBMCs. The CDR3 DNA reads TGTGCCAGCCTACAGGGCTACAATGAGCAGTTCTTC. Its translation: CASLQGYNEQFF.